Reported below is one TCR beta chain. Which antigen it targets is not known. No quality values exist for individual bases; no much larger clone is one base distant. Libraries were constructed by PCR. At the Johns Hopkins FTIC core, DNA from the cultured CD4+ T cells underwent TCR sequencing with the Oncomine TCR Beta short-read assay. The QIAamp micro DNA kit was used to extract genomic DNA from the cultured CD4+ T cells. Oncomine TCR Beta libraries made from cultured CD4+ T cells were pooled using unique dual indexes and sequenced on an Illumina iSeq 100. The paper's data handling went like this. Non-productive sequences were filtered out, and CDR3s that did not start with C, did not end with F or W, or were shorter than 7 amino acids were discarded. Antigen-specific clonotypes were identified with the MANAFEST web application by comparing peptide-stimulated wells with reference and other culture wells. For a clone to be called positive, the clone needed an FDR below 0.05, an odds ratio above 5, and a productive frequency above 0.1% in at least two of three replicate wells. A clonotype counted as cross-reactive if it showed significant expansion both in the SARS-CoV-2 spike wells and in at least one common cold coronavirus spike condition. Similarity between CDR3 sequences was evaluated in R version 3.6.1 using Levenshtein distances (stringdist) and unrooted phylogenetic trees (ape). The public reads were quality trimmed at Q25 with fastp and then assembled into clones with MiXCR by TCRdb, keeping productive beta chains. All rows with the same CDR3 protein become a single entry with the most common DNA and genes. None of the V and J calls come from the authors' own analysis; TCRdb made them. In all, the sample holds some 18,000 distinct CDR3 sequences, and around 30% of those were seen once. The top ten clonotypes cover roughly a sixth of the sample.

Trimming costs V 8 bases and J 4 bases, and their ends lie 11 bases apart. The CDR3 measures 12 amino acids from cysteine to phenylalanine. The DNA shown is the 36-base CDR3, in frame from base 1. For CDR1 and CDR2, the germline V gene lists MNHNS and SASEGT. The sample's treatment or condition, from its label and the paper: approximately 9-day PBMC culture with coronavirus spike peptide pools or control peptides (ViraFEST assay). The ViraFEST assay was used in the study, in which antigen-specific T cells were expanded with peptide pools and expanded clonotypes were subsequently identified by TCR sequencing. Positive SARS-CoV-2 PCR tests in the convalescent patients dated from March to December 2020, before Alpha, Beta and Delta variants emerged in the United States. Each well held 2.2 million or so PBMCs cultured in IMDM containing about 5% human AB serum and approximately 9.8 IU/ml IL-2, with about 10 ug/ml peptide pools added. On days 3 and 7, half of the culture medium was replaced with fresh IL-2-containing medium. CD4+ T cells were isolated after approximately eleven days of culture through negative selection using the EasySep CD4+ T cell isolation kit. Ficoll-Paque Plus gradient centrifugation was used to isolate PBMCs from whole blood, and the isolated PBMCs were then either used fresh or cryopreserved at -140C. Culture conditions were generally each tested in triplicate wells.

This specimen comes from a study of vaccination and CD4 T cells after COVID-19 (dated by TCRdb to about 2022). About the full investigation: Convalescent patients had a positive SARS-CoV-2 result on nasal swab PCR, and of these patients, about ten had mild disease and one had severe disease. Culture stimuli were overlapping spike peptide pools from SARS-CoV-2 and from the common cold coronaviruses HCoV-NL63, HCoV-OC43 and HCoV-229E. Post-vaccine blood samples were taken a median of about 72 days after the second vaccine dose, with a range of about 12 to 250 days. As controls, cultures received a CEFX viral epitope pool (the positive control), an HIV-1 Nef peptide pool (the negative control), or no peptide at all. The convalescent cohort included six males and four females, with two Hispanic individuals, seven Caucasians, two Asians and one multiracial person. Post-COVID blood samples from convalescent patients were collected a median of roughly 100 days after diagnosis, with a range of roughly 35 to 161 days. Participants got two doses of the Pfizer-BioNTech BNT162b2 vaccine (n=8) or two doses of the Moderna mRNA-1273 vaccine (n=2). In ten to eleven COVID-19 convalescent patients and a handful of infection-naive healthy vaccine recipients, the spike-specific CD4+ TCR repertoire before mRNA vaccination was compared with the repertoire after mRNA vaccination. Here is what the overall study found, with its caveats: The median count of SARS-CoV-2-reactive clonotypes went up from 20 to 25 after infection to 35 to 40 after vaccination, although the change was not significant. Of the vaccine-specific clones in convalescent patients, 304 of 307, or nearly all, reacted only to SARS-CoV-2 spike and did not cross-react with common cold coronaviruses. The study included relatively few convalescent patients and did not analyze early timepoints after natural infection. Among convalescent patients, a median approximately 88% of the SARS-CoV-2-reactive clones seen after vaccination appeared only after vaccination, which suggests priming specific to the vaccine.

This receptor chain uses TRBV6-1 and TRBJ1-2; the D gene is possibly TRBD1, with 5 bases matching. This clonotype was obtained from a human donor with COVID-19. The specimen was cultured CD4+ T cells from blood. The CDR3: CASGTMGYGYTF. The sequenced DNA is TGTGCCAGCGGGACGATGGGCTATGGCTACACCTTC.